The 8 T cell receptor beta chains presented below share a single source sample, sequenced in a study of cytomegalovirus exposure and HLA in healthy donors. PCR used 60 Vbeta primers and 13 Jbeta primers. Here immunoSEQ multiplex PCR was the method, and the copy in TCRdb shows in-frame clones only, minus some. Here the sample spans 120,000 to 150,000 clones, approximately 82% being singletons. Material: PBMCs. The receptor set was obtained from a woman in her forties in good health and CMV-seronegative.

This clone was found once. This chain connects TRBV9 to TRBJ1-6, with unresolved D. Germline assignment: CDR1 SGDLS and CDR2 YYNGEE. V was cut by 0 bases and J by 5 bases, with 15 bases left in between. This CDR3 is built from 17 residues. CDR3 sequence: CASSVAERPVHNSPLHF. The CDR3 region has the DNA TGTGCCAGCAGCGTAGCGGAGAGGCCCGTCCATAATTCACCCCTCCACTTT.

This chain links TRBV7-8 with TRBJ2-7; D remains unclear. CDR3 length: 15 amino acids. Germline V gene sequence: CDR1 SGHVS, CDR2 FQNEAQ. Trimming shortened V by 5 bases and J by 5 bases, and 19 bases separated the two germline ends. The CDR3 coding sequence is TGTGCCAGCAGCCCAATGAGCCATGTCTCGCACGAGCAGTACTTC. Protein: CASSPMSHVSHEQYF.

This clone was counted once. The rearrangement uses TRBV4-2 and TRBJ2-2, with D uncertain. V lost 0 bases to trimming and J lost 4 bases, with 9 bases between them. Germline CDR1 is LGHNA and CDR2 is YNFKEQ. The CDR3 spans 15 residues. Written as DNA, the CDR3 is TGTGCCAGCAGCCAAGATGTATTTGTCACCGGGGAGCTGTTTTTT. Protein: CASSQDVFVTGELFF.

This clone was recorded a few times. The rearrangement uses TRBV6-1 and TRBJ2-1; maybe TRBD1 (5 bases). The CDR3 runs 13 residues. Trimming left V 7 bases short and J 4 bases short, with 11 bases between. Germline V CDR1 and CDR2: MNHNS, SASEGT. The CDR3 region has the DNA TGTGCCAGCAAAGGGGCCGTTTACAATGAGCAGTTCTTC. It yields the protein CASKGAVYNEQFF.

The table lists this clone with a few counts. The chain recombines TRBV5-4 with TRBJ2-1, with 14 bases that match TRBD2. This CDR3 is 16 amino acids long. The J segment lost 8 bases and the V segment lost 4 bases, leaving 8 bases of the junction unmatched. Germline CDR1 SGHNT, CDR2 YYREEE (reference sequence). CDR3 nucleotide sequence: TGTGCCAGCAGCACGCGACTAGCGGGAGGGCCAGATGAGCAGTTCTTC. Translating it yields CASSTRLAGGPDEQFF.

This chain connects TRBV12-5 to TRBJ1-1, with 7 bases that match TRBD1. The CDR3 extends over 13 amino acids. The ends lost 6 bases at V and 3 bases at J; junction bases unmatched: 4. Per the germline V gene, CDR1 is LGHNT and CDR2 is FRNRAP. The CDR3 region is CASGWDSYTEAFF. CDR3 coding DNA: TGTGCTAGTGGCTGGGACAGCTACACTGAAGCTTTCTTT.

The chain uses TRBV28 and TRBJ1-6, with 10 bases matching TRBD1. Trimming at V came to 6 bases and at J to 2 bases, leaving 7 bases not matched to a gene. The CDR3 contains 17 residues. Germline V gene data show CDR1 as MDHEN and CDR2 as SYDVKM. In DNA, the CDR3 is TGTGCCAGCAGCCGCCGAGGACAGGGGGCCTATAATTCACCCCTCCACTTT. Its translation is CASSRRGQGAYNSPLHF.

The chain employs TRBV5-4 and TRBJ1-3; a possible D gene is TRBD1 (5 bases). The CDR3 has 17 residues. Per germline, CDR1 SGHNT and CDR2 YYREEE (reference sequence). Trimming took off 3 bases at V and 0 bases at J, with 16 bases between the two ends. CDR3 nucleotides: TGTGCCAGCAGCTGGAATGGGGGGTTACTCTCTGGAAACACCATATATTTT. This sequence encodes CASSWNGGLLSGNTIYF.